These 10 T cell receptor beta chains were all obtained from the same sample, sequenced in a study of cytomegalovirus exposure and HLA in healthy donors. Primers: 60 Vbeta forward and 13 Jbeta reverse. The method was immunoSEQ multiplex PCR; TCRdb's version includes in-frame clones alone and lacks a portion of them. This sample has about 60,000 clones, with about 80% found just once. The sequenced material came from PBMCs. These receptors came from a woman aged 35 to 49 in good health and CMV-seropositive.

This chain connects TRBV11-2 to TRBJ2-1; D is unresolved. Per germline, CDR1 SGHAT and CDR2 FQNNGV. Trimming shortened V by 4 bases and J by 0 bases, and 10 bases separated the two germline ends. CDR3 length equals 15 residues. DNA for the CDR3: TGTGCCAGCAGCTACACTTCTAGCTCCTACAATGAGCAGTTCTTC. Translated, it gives CASSYTSSSYNEQFF.

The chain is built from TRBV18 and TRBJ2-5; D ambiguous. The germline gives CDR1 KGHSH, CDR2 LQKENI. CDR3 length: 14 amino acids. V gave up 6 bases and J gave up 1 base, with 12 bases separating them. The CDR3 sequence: CASSTGYTQETQYF. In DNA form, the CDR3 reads TGTGCCAGCTCCACCGGGTATACCCAAGAGACCCAGTACTTC.

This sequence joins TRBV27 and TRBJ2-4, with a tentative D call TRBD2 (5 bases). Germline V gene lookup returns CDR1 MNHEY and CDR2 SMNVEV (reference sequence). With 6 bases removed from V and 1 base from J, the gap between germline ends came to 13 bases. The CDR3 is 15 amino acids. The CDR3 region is CASRPSPGAKNIQYF. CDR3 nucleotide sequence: TGTGCCAGCAGACCCTCCCCGGGGGCCAAAAACATTCAGTACTTC.

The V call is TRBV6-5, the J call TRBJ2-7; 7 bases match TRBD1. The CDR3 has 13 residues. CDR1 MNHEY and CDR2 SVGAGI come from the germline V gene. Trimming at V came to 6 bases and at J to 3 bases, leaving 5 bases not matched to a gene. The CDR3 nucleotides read TGTGCCAGCAGCTACAGGGGTGACTACGAGCAGTACTTC. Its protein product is CASSYRGDYEQYF.

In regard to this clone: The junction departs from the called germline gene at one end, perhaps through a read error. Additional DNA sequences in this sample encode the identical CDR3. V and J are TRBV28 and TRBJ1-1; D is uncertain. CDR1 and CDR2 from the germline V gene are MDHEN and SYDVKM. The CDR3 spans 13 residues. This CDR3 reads CASSVAGNTEAFF. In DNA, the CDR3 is TGCGCCAGCAGTGTGGCGGGAAACACTGAAGCTTTCTTT.

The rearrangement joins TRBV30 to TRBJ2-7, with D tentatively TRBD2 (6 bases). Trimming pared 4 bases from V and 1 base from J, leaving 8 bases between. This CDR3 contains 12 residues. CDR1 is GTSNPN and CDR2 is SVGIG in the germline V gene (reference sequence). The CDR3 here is CAWTSGSYEQYF. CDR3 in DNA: TGTGCCTGGACCAGCGGGTCCTACGAGCAGTACTTC. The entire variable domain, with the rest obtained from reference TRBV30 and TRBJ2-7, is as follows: SQTIHQWPATLVQPVGSPLSLECTVEGTSNPNLYWYRQAAGRGLQLLFYSVGIGQISSEVPQNLSASRPQDRQFILSSKKLLLSDSGFYLCAWTSGSYEQYFGPGTRLTVT.

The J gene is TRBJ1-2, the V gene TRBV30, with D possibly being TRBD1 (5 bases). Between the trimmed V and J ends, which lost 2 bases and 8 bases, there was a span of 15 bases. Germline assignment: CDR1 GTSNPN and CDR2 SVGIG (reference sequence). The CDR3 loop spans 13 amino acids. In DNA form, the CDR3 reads TGTGCCTGGAGTCCCCCCCCGGGGGGGGGCTACACCTTC. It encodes CAWSPPPGGGYTF.

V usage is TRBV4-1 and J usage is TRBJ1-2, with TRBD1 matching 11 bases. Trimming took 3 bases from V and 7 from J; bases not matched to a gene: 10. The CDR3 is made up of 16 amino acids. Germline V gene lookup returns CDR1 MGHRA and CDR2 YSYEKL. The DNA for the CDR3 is TGCGCCAGCAGCCAGACGGGACAGGGGGACCGGCGTGGCTACACCTTC. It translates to CASSQTGQGDRRGYTF.

In DNA, the CDR3 is TGTGCCAGCAGCTCGGGACAGAGAGGCTATGGCTACACCTTC. As protein: CASSSGQRGYGYTF. The chain joins TRBV7-9 to TRBJ1-2; 7 bases are shared with TRBD1. Trimming cost V 4 bases and J 4 bases; bases outside gene matches: 6. Germline values: CDR1 SEHNR, CDR2 FQNEAQ (reference sequence). The CDR3 is made up of 14 amino acids. Supplemented by reference TRBV7-9 and TRBJ1-2, the full variable domain reads DTGVSQNPRHKITKRGQNVTFRCDPISEHNRLYWYRQTLGQGPEFLTYFQNEAQLEKSRLLSDRFSAERPKGSFSTLEIQRTEQGDSAMYLCASSSGQRGYGYTFGSGTRLTVV.

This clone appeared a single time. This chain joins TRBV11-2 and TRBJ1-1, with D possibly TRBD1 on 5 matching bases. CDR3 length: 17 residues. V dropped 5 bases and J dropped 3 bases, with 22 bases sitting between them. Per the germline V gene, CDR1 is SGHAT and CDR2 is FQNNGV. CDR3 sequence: CASSQLGVGQLDTEAFF. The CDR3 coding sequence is TGTGCCAGCAGCCAATTAGGGGTTGGGCAGCTGGACACTGAAGCTTTCTTT.